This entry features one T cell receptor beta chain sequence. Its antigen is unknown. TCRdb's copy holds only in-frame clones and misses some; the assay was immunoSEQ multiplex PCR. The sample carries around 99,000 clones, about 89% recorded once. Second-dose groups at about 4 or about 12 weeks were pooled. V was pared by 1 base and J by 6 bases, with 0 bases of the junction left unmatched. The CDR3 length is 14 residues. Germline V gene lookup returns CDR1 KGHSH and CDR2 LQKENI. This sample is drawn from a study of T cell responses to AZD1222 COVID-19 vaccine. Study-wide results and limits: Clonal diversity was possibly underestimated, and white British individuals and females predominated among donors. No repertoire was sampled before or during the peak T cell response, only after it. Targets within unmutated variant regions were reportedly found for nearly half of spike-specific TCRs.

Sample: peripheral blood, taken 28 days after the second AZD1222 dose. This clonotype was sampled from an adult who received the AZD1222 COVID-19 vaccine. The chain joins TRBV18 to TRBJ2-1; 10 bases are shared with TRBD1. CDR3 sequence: CASSPRTGGNEQFF. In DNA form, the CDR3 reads TGTGCCAGCTCACCACGGACAGGGGGCAATGAGCAGTTCTTC.